This T cell receptor (beta chain) stems from a study of cytomegalovirus exposure and HLA in healthy donors. General study points: TCR beta V- and J-gene trimming, according to a later analysis, was linked to a missense DCLRE1C variant. Reportedly, diagnosis of cytomegalovirus status by the classifier showed high specificity and sensitivity. An observed cluster of highly shared sequence variants was recorded as a likely sequencing artifact.

Donors were nominally healthy when sampled, though unrecorded immune exposures were likely. Concerning this clone itself: Its antigen is still unknown.

It was with 60 Vbeta and 13 Jbeta primers that the PCR ran. Repertoires were generated with immunoSEQ multiplex PCR, while TCRdb's copy carries only in-frame clones and drops some. The repertoire includes approximately 120,000 clones, over 60% of them detected once, and 10% to 11% sits in the top ten. The CDR3 contains 16 residues. V gave up 5 bases and J gave up 4 bases; unmatched junction bases: 13. Germline CDR1 reads MGHDK; CDR2 reads SYGVNS. The clonotype comes from a man between 35 and 55 years old in good health and CMV-seropositive. Sequenced input: PBMCs. This chain connects TRBV25-1 to TRBJ1-1; the match to TRBD1 covers 7 bases. In DNA form, the CDR3 reads TGTGCCAGCAGTCGCCATCCTCAGGGGGTTGGCACTGAAGCTTTCTTT. This encodes CASSRHPQGVGTEAFF. Full variable domain (outside the CDR3, taken from reference TRBV25-1 and TRBJ1-1): EADIYQTPRYLVIGTGKKITLECSQTMGHDKMYWYQQDPGMELHLIHYSYGVNSTEKGDLSSESTVSRIRTEHFPLTLESARPSHTSQYLCASSRHPQGVGTEAFFGQGTRLTVV.